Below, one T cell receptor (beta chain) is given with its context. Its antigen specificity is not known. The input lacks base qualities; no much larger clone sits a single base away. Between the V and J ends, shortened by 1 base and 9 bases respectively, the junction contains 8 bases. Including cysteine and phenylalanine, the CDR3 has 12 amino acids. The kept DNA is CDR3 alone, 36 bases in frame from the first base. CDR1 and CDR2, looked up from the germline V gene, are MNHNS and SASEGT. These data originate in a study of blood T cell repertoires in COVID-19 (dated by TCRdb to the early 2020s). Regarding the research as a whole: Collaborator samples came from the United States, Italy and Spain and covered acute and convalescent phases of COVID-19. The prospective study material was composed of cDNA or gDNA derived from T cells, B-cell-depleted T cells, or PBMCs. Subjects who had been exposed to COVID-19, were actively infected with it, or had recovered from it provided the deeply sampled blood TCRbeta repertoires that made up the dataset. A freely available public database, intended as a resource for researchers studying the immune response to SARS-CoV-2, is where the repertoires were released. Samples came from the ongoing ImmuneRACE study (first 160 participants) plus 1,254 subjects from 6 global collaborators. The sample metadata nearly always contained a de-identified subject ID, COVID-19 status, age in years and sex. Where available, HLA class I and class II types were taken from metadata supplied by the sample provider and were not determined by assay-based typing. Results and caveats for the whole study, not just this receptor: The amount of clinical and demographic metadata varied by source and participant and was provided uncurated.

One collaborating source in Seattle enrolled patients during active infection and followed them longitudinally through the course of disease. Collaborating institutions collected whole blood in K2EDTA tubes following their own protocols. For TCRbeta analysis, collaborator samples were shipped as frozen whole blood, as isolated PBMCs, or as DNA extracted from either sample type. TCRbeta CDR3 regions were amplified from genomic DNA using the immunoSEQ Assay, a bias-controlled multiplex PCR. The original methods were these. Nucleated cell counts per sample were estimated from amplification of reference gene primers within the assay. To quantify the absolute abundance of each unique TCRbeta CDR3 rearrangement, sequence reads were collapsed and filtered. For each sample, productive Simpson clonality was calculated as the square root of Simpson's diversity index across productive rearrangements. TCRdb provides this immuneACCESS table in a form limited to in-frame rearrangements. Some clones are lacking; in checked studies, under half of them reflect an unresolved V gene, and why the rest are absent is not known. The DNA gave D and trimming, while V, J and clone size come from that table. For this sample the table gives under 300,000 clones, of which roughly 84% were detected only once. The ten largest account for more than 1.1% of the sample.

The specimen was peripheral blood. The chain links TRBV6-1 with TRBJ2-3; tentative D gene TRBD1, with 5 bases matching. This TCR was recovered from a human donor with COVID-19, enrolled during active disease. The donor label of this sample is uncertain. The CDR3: CASSEDRITQYF. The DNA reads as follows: TGTGCCAGCAGTGAAGACAGGATCACGCAGTATTTT.